The rows below give T cell receptor beta chains drawn from one sample of a study of shared clonotypes between healthy human individuals. Produced via immunoSEQ multiplex PCR; TCRdb's table is partial and in-frame only. The sample consists of roughly 2 million clones, about 95% of them appearing once. Sequencing was done on a sample of naive CD8+ T cells sorted from blood. Source of these receptors: a man aged 18 to 29 in good health. Each CDR3 is given with its conserved first and last residue. The D gene is left open where the match is weak.

V: TRBV7-9
D: TRBD2
J: TRBJ2-3
CDR3: CASSPGLAGEADTQYF
DNA: TGTGCCAGCAGCCCGGGACTAGCGGGAGAGGCAGATACGCAGTATTTT

V: TRBV27
D: NA
J: TRBJ1-1
CDR3: CASSLGSGTLHPEAFF
DNA: TGTGCCAGCAGTTTGGGTTCCGGGACACTCCACCCCGAAGCTTTCTTT

V: TRBV28
D: NA
J: TRBJ2-2
CDR3: CASSPVMNTGELFF
DNA: TGTGCCAGCAGTCCAGTAATGAACACCGGGGAGCTGTTTTTT

V: TRBV5-6
D: TRBD1
J: TRBJ1-5
CDR3: CASSLGRGQPQHF
DNA: TGTGCCAGCAGCTTGGGCAGGGGGCAGCCCCAGCATTTT

V: TRBV5-6
D: NA
J: TRBJ1-5
CDR3: CASSLGRRYNQPQHF
DNA: TGTGCCAGCAGCTTGGGCAGGCGTTACAATCAGCCCCAGCATTTT

V: TRBV9
D: NA
J: TRBJ1-1
CDR3: CASSVDGASREAFF
DNA: TGTGCCAGCAGCGTAGATGGGGCGAGTCGGGAAGCTTTCTTT

V: TRBV5-1
D: NA
J: TRBJ2-5
CDR3: CASSLGLDVETQYF
DNA: TGCGCCAGCAGCTTGGGGCTAGACGTAGAGACCCAGTACTTC

V: TRBV6-1
D: TRBD2
J: TRBJ2-7
CDR3: CASSEEAGGFPSYEQYF
DNA: TGTGCCAGCAGTGAAGAAGCGGGGGGGTTCCCTTCCTACGAGCAGTACTTC

V: TRBV5-1
D: NA
J: TRBJ1-5
CDR3: CASSSDRSEVRSQHF
DNA: TGCGCCAGCAGCTCCGACAGGAGCGAGGTTCGGTCCCAGCATTTT

V: TRBV7-9
D: NA
J: TRBJ2-3
CDR3: CASSSLQDTQYF
DNA: TGTGCCAGCAGCTCCCTCCAGGATACGCAGTATTTT

V: TRBV6-5
D: NA
J: TRBJ2-2
CDR3: CASSYSGETGELFF
DNA: TGTGCCAGCAGTTACTCGGGGGAAACCGGGGAGCTGTTTTTT

V: TRBV7-8
D: NA
J: TRBJ2-1
CDR3: CASSLEGGPYNEQFF
DNA: TGTGCCAGCAGCTTAGAGGGGGGACCTTACAATGAGCAGTTCTTC

V: TRBV29-1
D: TRBD2
J: TRBJ2-5
CDR3: CSAVGGFHSGRAKETQYF
DNA: TGCAGCGCAGTTGGGGGGTTTCATAGCGGGAGGGCAAAAGAGACCCAGTACTTC

V: TRBV9
D: TRBD2
J: TRBJ2-5
CDR3: CASSRGLAGEETQYF
DNA: TGTGCCAGCAGCCGGGGACTAGCGGGGGAAGAGACCCAGTACTTC

V: TRBV18
D: NA
J: TRBJ1-1
CDR3: CASSPPGDTEAFF
DNA: TGTGCCAGCTCACCACCGGGGGACACTGAAGCTTTCTTT